The 17 T cell receptor beta chains below all came from one sample that was sequenced in a study of blood T cells in healthy people across ages. PCR was performed a second time for roughly 7 to 11 cycles using a sample-barcoded 5' primer and a J-beta primer mix. TCRdb reanalysed the 5' RACE reads using MiXCR and keeps one entry per CDR3 protein. The data show 1.8 million or so distinct CDR3 sequences, approximately 40% seen once. Sequencing was done on a sample of blood. These receptors were collected from a human donor in good health.

This clonotype was seen more than once but under ten times. The chain links TRBV6-2 or TRBV6-3 to TRBJ2-1; unclear D gene. The CDR3 sequence is 12 residues long. Trimming cost V 8 bases and J 9 bases, with 14 bases left between them. Germline CDR1 and CDR2: MNHEY and SVGEGT. In DNA form, the CDR3 reads TGTGCCAGCCAGCCCCGAACGGGTGAGCAGTTCTTC. Its translation is CASQPRTGEQFF.

Only a few counts were recorded for this clonotype. This sequence joins TRBV20-1 and TRBJ2-3; no firm D call. From germline, CDR1 is DFQATT and CDR2 SNEGSKA (reference sequence). This CDR3 spans 14 amino acids. V lost 0 bases and J lost 5, with 12 bases in between. The CDR3 reads CSARDGHRQDTQYF. The DNA of the CDR3 is TGCAGTGCTAGAGATGGGCACAGACAAGATACGCAGTATTTT.

The rearrangement joins TRBV5-1 to TRBJ2-4; D perhaps matches TRBD2 (6 bases). The J call may not be correct, given that the DNA end is closer to TRBJ2-7. The CDR3 extends over 15 amino acids. Germline values: CDR1 SGHRS, CDR2 YFSETQ. The CDR3 nucleotides are TGCGCCAGCAGCTTGGTTGGGGGGAGCGGCTACGAGCAGTACTTC. It is translated as CASSLVGGSGYEQYF.

Of note for this clonotype: A read error may be the cause here, since a much bigger clone is one base away. The V call is TRBV6-2 or TRBV6-3, the J call TRBJ1-1; D remains unclear. The length of the CDR3 is 13 residues. V was trimmed by 6 bases and J by 8 bases, leaving 16 bases between them. In germline, CDR1 is MNHEY, CDR2 SVGEGT. The CDR3 DNA reads TGTGCCAGCAGGTACATGGCAGCAACCGAAGCTTTCTTT. This encodes CASRYMAATEAFF.

This clonotype was counted many times. V and J are TRBV20-1 and TRBJ2-1; 11 positions agree with TRBD2. The CDR3 is 15 amino acids. V shed 6 bases, J shed 5 bases, and the junction held 9 bases outside the gene matches. The germline V gene encodes CDR1 DFQATT and CDR2 SNEGSKA (reference sequence). CDR3 amino acids: CSAPSLAGGNNEQFF. The CDR3 DNA reads as TGCAGTGCCCCTTCTCTAGCGGGGGGAAACAATGAGCAGTTCTTC.

This chain joins TRBV3-1 and TRBJ1-3; D gene unclear. Germline V gene data show CDR1 as LGHDT and CDR2 as YNNKEL (reference sequence). Trimming took off 1 base at V and 4 bases at J, with 8 bases between the two ends. The CDR3 is 14 amino acids. Here the CDR3 reads CASSQASGGNTIYF. The CDR3 DNA reads as TGTGCCAGCAGCCAAGCTTCGGGCGGAAACACCATATATTTT.

As concerns this clonotype: This CDR3 fails to terminate in the conserved phenylalanine or tryptophan, so it likely reflects a read error. The gene calls are TRBV4-3 and TRBJ2-3, with 7 bases fitting TRBD2. The trim removed 0 bases at V and 2 bases at J, leaving 8 bases unmatched. Germline values: CDR1 LGHNA, CDR2 YSLEER. The CDR3 loop spans 17 amino acids. Here the CDR3 reads CASSQESSGSFTDTQYC. Written as DNA, the CDR3 is TGCGCCAGCAGCCAAGAATCTAGCGGAAGTTTCACAGATACGCAGTATTGT.

This clonotype has only one observation. The rearrangement uses TRBV4-2 and TRBJ1-5; D is unresolved. This CDR3 spans 15 amino acids. Trimming took 4 bases from V and 1 from J, leaving 11 bases between them. Germline assignment: CDR1 LGHNA and CDR2 YNFKEQ. CDR3 residues: CASSPLVRSNQPQHF. The DNA of the CDR3 is TGTGCCAGCAGCCCCCTGGTGAGGAGCAATCAGCCCCAGCATTTT.

The V and J genes are TRBV10-2 and TRBJ2-5; 12 bases map to TRBD2. This CDR3 spans 17 amino acids. The germline gives CDR1 WSHSY, CDR2 SAAADI. V lost 7 bases to trimming and J lost 2 bases; unmatched junction nucleotides: 11. The CDR3: CASNDDRLAGGQETQYF. For the CDR3, the DNA is TGCGCCAGCAACGACGATAGGCTAGCGGGGGGGCAAGAGACCCAGTACTTC.

The chain is built from TRBV12-3 or TRBV12-4 and TRBJ1-2, with unresolved D. The CDR3 loop spans 13 amino acids. Trimming took off 2 bases at V and 6 bases at J, with 10 bases between the two ends. CDR3 amino acids: CASSLWLLNGYTF. The CDR3 DNA reads as TGTGCCAGCAGTTTATGGCTCCTAAATGGCTACACCTTC.

V gene TRBV5-5 combines with J gene TRBJ2-5; TRBD1 or TRBD2 may be the D gene (5 bases each). V lost 3 bases, J lost 4 bases, and 19 bases lay in between. The CDR3 runs 16 residues. Germline V gene sequence: CDR1 SGHKS, CDR2 YYEKEE (reference sequence). CDR3 loop: CASSSEGLMVRETQYF. The CDR3 DNA reads as TGTGCCAGCAGCTCCGAGGGGTTGATGGTCCGAGAGACCCAGTACTTC.

The chain recombines TRBV10-3 with TRBJ1-6, with D possibly being TRBD1 (5 bases). This CDR3 region has 14 residues. Germline lookup yields CDR1 ENHRY and CDR2 SYGVKD. V lost 0 bases, J lost 11 bases, and 11 bases lay in between. CDR3 protein: CAISESQGVTPLHF. Written as DNA, the CDR3 is TGTGCCATCAGTGAGTCGCAGGGAGTGACACCCCTCCACTTT.

The V gene is TRBV3-1, the J gene TRBJ2-7, with 14 bases lining up with TRBD2. After removal of 3 bases from V and 2 bases from J, the junction contained 3 bases not matched to a gene. Looked up from germline, CDR1 is LGHDT and CDR2 is YNNKEL (reference sequence). This CDR3 region has 16 residues. The CDR3 loop reads CASSQAGLAGAYEQYF. The CDR3 DNA is TGTGCCAGCAGCCAGGCGGGACTAGCGGGGGCCTACGAGCAGTACTTC.

This clonotype was detected a few times. The chain is built from TRBV7-2 and TRBJ2-7, with 7 nucleotides matching TRBD1. V shed 4 bases and J 1 base; nucleotides not matched to a gene: 7. Germline assignment: CDR1 SGHTA and CDR2 FQGNSA. This CDR3 has 15 amino acids. CDR3 bases: TGTGCCAGCAGCTGGTCGACAGGGTCATCCTACGAGCAGTACTTC. This sequence encodes CASSWSTGSSYEQYF.

The chain links TRBV29-1 to TRBJ1-1, with 8 bases fitting TRBD1. Germline values: CDR1 SQVTM, CDR2 ANQGSEA. The CDR3 is 13 residues long. Germline trimming cut 7 bases from V and 5 bases from J; bases unmatched to any gene: 9. The CDR3 is CSAEEQGGTEAFF. In nucleotides, the CDR3 is TGCAGCGCGGAAGAACAGGGGGGAACTGAAGCTTTCTTT.

This clonotype was detected once. The genes are TRBV20-1 and TRBJ1-1; D is possibly TRBD1 (6 bases). V lost 0 bases, J lost 1 base, and 15 bases lay in between. The CDR3 extends over 16 amino acids. Germline V CDR1 and CDR2: DFQATT, SNEGSKA (reference sequence). The CDR3 DNA reads TGCAGTGCTAGAGACAGGGACAAGCTGACGAACACTGAAGCTTTCTTT. Its protein product is CSARDRDKLTNTEAFF.

This sequence joins TRBV2 and TRBJ2-1; TRBD1 is a possible D gene (6 bases). Per the germline V gene, CDR1 is SNHLY and CDR2 is FYNNEI. Trimming left V 5 bases short and J 0 bases short, with 14 bases between. This CDR3 has 16 amino acids. The CDR3 loop reads CASSLGQPVSYNEQFF. CDR3 bases: TGTGCCAGCAGTTTAGGACAGCCCGTCTCCTACAATGAGCAGTTCTTC.